The clone carrying this TCR beta chain has only a few counts. Its antigen is still unknown. Presence of unique molecular identifiers characterized the TCR beta cDNA libraries. Input of about 0.95 to 11 million T cells yielded approximately 500,000 cDNA molecules. TCRdb processed the PCR reads anew with MiXCR; each CDR3 protein has one entry. The sample yields 700,000 to 900,000 distinct CDR3 sequences, roughly 50% seen once. Germline V gives CDR1 DFQATT, CDR2 SNEGSKA (reference sequence). This CDR3 has 21 amino acids. V was clipped by 6 bases and J by 0 bases; unmatched bases: 21. These data originate in a study of post-analysis software for immune sequencing data. General observations from the study: Pronounced co-clustering by F measure was evident among identically batched samples. In patients, TRBV5-6, TRBV5-1 and TRBV20-1 belonged to five or six TRBV segments found more frequently than in controls. Multiple sclerosis was associated with a significant reduction in normalized Chao1 diversity relative to controls.

The specimen sequenced was blood. The receptor comes from a girl aged 10 to 17 with multiple sclerosis. The V call is TRBV20-1, the J call TRBJ2-3, with 13 positions matching TRBD2. The DNA of the CDR3 is TGCAGTGCCCCTATACCCCTTACTAGCGGGAGGGCCGGTTCTAGCACAGATACGCAGTATTTT. As protein: CSAPIPLTSGRAGSSTDTQYF.